The clone carrying this T cell receptor beta chain appeared many times. The data are from a study of T cells in Graves' hyperthyroidism and ophthalmopathy. The source of the PBMCs was 10 ml of fresh peripheral blood. Trimming at V came to 5 bases and at J to 3 bases, leaving 6 bases not matched to a gene. Looked up from germline, CDR1 is SGHAT and CDR2 is FQNNGV. The CDR3 covers 14 residues. RNA transcripts gave rise to amplified TCR beta CDR3 regions. The TCR CDR3 first-round RT-PCR relied on the HTBI primer set. Via MiXCR, TCRdb re-called the multiplex PCR reads, giving one row per CDR3 protein. The profile shows about 600,000 distinct CDR3 sequences, 14% of them singletons.

The specimen sequenced was blood. This sequence originates from a woman in her forties or fifties with Graves' ophthalmopathy. This sequence joins TRBV11-2 and TRBJ2-5; 7 bases map to TRBD1. The CDR3 nucleotides read TGTGCCAGCAGCCACACAGGGGTTGAAGAGACCCAGTACTTC. Encoded protein: CASSHTGVEETQYF.